This T cell receptor (beta chain) derives from a study of T cells in Graves' hyperthyroidism and ophthalmopathy. This clonotype was counted ten times or more. The source material, RNA transcripts, was used to amplify TCR beta CDR3 regions. HTBI primers were employed in a first-round RT-PCR of the TCR CDR3. TCRdb re-analysed the multiplex PCR reads in MiXCR, keeping a single row per CDR3 protein. The sample lists about 690,000 distinct CDR3 sequences, approximately 15% seen once, with roughly 16% in the top ten. Trimming left V 4 bases short and J 4 bases short, with 10 bases between. Germline CDR1 and CDR2: SGHAT and FQDESV (reference sequence). CDR3 length: 13 residues.

The V and J genes are TRBV11-1 and TRBJ1-1, with a possible D match to TRBD1 (6 bases). The sequencing sample was made of blood. This TCR was recovered from a man in his fifties or sixties with Graves' hyperthyroidism. The CDR3 bases are TGTGCCAGCAGCTCACAGGGAGGCACTGAAGCTTTCTTT. This gives the protein CASSSQGGTEAFF.